The 12 T cell receptor beta chains below were found in one sample sequenced in a study of T-cell memory formation after mild COVID-19. TCRdb independently ran MiXCR on the 5' RACE reads; one entry per CDR3 protein. Among nearly 110,000 distinct CDR3 sequences listed, more than 15% were seen once. Material: PBMCs or a T cell subset sorted from them (not recorded which). These receptors originate from an adult woman who had mild COVID-19 (a few samples of this study predate the infection). Cell type and time point are not known.

The gene calls are TRBV7-9 and TRBJ2-5; D is unresolved. Germline CDR1 SEHNR, CDR2 FQNEAQ (reference sequence). V lost 1 base to trimming and J lost 5 bases, with 11 bases between them. This CDR3 comprises 14 residues. The CDR3 DNA follows: TGTGCCAGCAGCTTAGACTATCAAACGGAGACCCAGTACTTC. Its protein product is CASSLDYQTETQYF. Full variable domain (missing parts from reference TRBV7-9 and TRBJ2-5): DTGVSQNPRHKITKRGQNVTFRCDPISEHNRLYWYRQTLGQGPEFLTYFQNEAQLEKSRLLSDRFSAERPKGSFSTLEIQRTEQGDSAMYLCASSLDYQTETQYFGPGTRLLVL.

The chain is built from TRBV5-4 and TRBJ2-5, with a possible D match to TRBD1 (5 bases). CDR1 is SGHNT, CDR2 YYREEE, per germline (reference sequence). V lost 5 bases and J 2 bases, leaving 19 bases between the germline ends. This CDR3 spans 16 amino acids. The CDR3 DNA follows: TGTGCCAGCAGTTATACCCCGGACACCCTGCAAGAGACCCAGTACTTC. It is translated as CASSYTPDTLQETQYF.

The gene calls are TRBV9 and TRBJ2-7, with a weak D call TRBD2 (6 bases). V lost 0 bases and J lost 5, with 18 bases in between. Germline CDR1 is SGDLS and CDR2 is YYNGEE. The CDR3 runs to 16 residues. The CDR3 spells CASSVASTRDPHEQYF. The DNA of the CDR3 is TGTGCCAGCAGCGTAGCTTCTACGCGGGATCCCCACGAGCAGTACTTC.

This chain links TRBV11-3 with TRBJ1-1, with 7 nucleotides matching TRBD1. Germline V gives CDR1 SGHNT, CDR2 YENEEA. CDR3 size: 14 residues. The trim removed 1 base at V and 5 bases at J, leaving 4 bases unmatched. The CDR3 sequence: CASSLATGLTEAFF. In nucleotides, the CDR3 is TGTGCCAGCAGCTTAGCGACAGGGTTAACTGAAGCTTTCTTT.

V usage is TRBV12-3 or TRBV12-4 and J usage is TRBJ1-1, with D possibly TRBD1 on 5 matching bases. This CDR3 is built from 14 residues. V lost 5 bases to trimming and J lost 1 base, with 11 bases between them. The CDR3 nucleotides are TGTGCCAGCAGTCCGCCGACAGCGAACACTGAAGCTTTCTTT. This gives the protein CASSPPTANTEAFF.

This clonotype turned up a few times. This chain links TRBV15 with TRBJ1-1; 8 bases line up with TRBD1. Germline V gives CDR1 LNHNV, CDR2 YYDKDF (reference sequence). This CDR3 has 21 residues. With V trimmed by 0 bases and J by 0 bases, 18 bases remained unmatched. CDR3 DNA sequence: TGTGCCACCAGCAGAGACCTGATCCGCCGTAGGGACAGGCCGGTGAACACTGAAGCTTTCTTT. It codes for CATSRDLIRRRDRPVNTEAFF.

V and J are TRBV4-1 and TRBJ1-2, with D possibly being TRBD1 (5 bases). Per germline, CDR1 MGHRA and CDR2 YSYEKL. Trimming removed 0 bases at V and 4 bases at J, with 15 bases between. The CDR3 extends over 16 amino acids. CDR3 loop: CASSQDPGVGSYGYTF. The CDR3 region has the DNA TGCGCCAGCAGCCAAGATCCGGGGGTTGGCAGCTATGGCTACACCTTC.

A few counts support this clonotype. The rearrangement links TRBV20-1 to TRBJ1-1, with D perhaps TRBD1 (5 bases). The CDR3 spans 12 residues. Germline loops: CDR1 DFQATT, CDR2 SNEGSKA (reference sequence). V lost 3 bases, J lost 8 bases, and 13 bases lay in between. DNA of the CDR3: TGCAGTGCTAGTCCCCTGGGACCCGAAGCTTTCTTT. It is translated as CSASPLGPEAFF.

The chain carries TRBV7-9 and TRBJ2-1, with TRBD1 matching 7 bases. Germline CDR1 reads SEHNR; CDR2 reads FQNEAQ (reference sequence). CDR3 size: 12 residues. V shed 5 bases and J 9 bases; nucleotides not matched to a gene: 4. CDR3 amino acids: CASSRQGPEQFF. In DNA, the CDR3 is TGTGCCAGCAGCCGACAGGGACCTGAGCAGTTCTTC.

This clonotype appeared a few times. The chain employs TRBV23-1 and TRBJ1-2; D is ambiguous. Being an ORF, TRBV23-1 has a function that is uncertain. Trimming shortened V by 6 bases and J by 6 bases, and 17 bases separated the two germline ends. This CDR3 region has 14 residues. CDR3 loop: CASSRSLGWHGYTF. Written as DNA, the CDR3 is TGCGCCAGCAGCCGTTCGTTAGGATGGCATGGCTACACCTTC.

This clonotype turned up a few times. The chain has TRBV30 and TRBJ2-1, with 7 bases that match TRBD2. CDR1 and CDR2 (germline): GTSNPN, SVGIG (reference sequence). This CDR3 spans 16 amino acids. Unmatched junction bases numbered 7, after V lost 1 base and J lost 1 base. CDR3 loop: CAWSDYSGPSYNEQFF. DNA for the CDR3: TGTGCCTGGAGTGACTATAGCGGGCCATCCTACAATGAGCAGTTCTTC.

A few counts support this clonotype. As DNA, the CDR3 is TGTGCCAGCAGTTACTCGTTCGAAGCGGGGTCGAACACCGGGGAGCTGTTTTTT. The encoded protein is CASSYSFEAGSNTGELFF. The rearrangement uses TRBV6-2 or TRBV6-3 and TRBJ2-2; TRBD2 matches 7 bases. The CDR3 consists of 18 residues. The junction had 7 bases not matched to a gene; V was cut back by 0 bases and J by 0 bases. CDR1 is MNHEY and CDR2 is SVGEGT in the germline V gene.